A single sample gave rise to the 18 T cell receptor beta chains below, sequenced in a study of cytomegalovirus exposure and HLA in healthy donors. Profiled with immunoSEQ multiplex PCR; TCRdb holds only in-frame clones, not every one. The sample holds about 73,000 clones, approximately 90% seen once. The sequenced material came from PBMCs. These receptor sequences come from a woman under 30 in good health and CMV-seropositive.

The count of this clone is one. The chain uses TRBV11-2 and TRBJ1-2; tentative D call: TRBD1 (6 bases). Germline values: CDR1 SGHAT, CDR2 FQNNGV. This CDR3 comprises 16 residues. V lost 1 base and J lost 2, with 14 bases in between. The CDR3 here is CASSLVLGASNYGYTF. The CDR3 nucleotides read TGTGCCAGCAGCTTAGTTTTGGGGGCATCGAACTATGGCTACACCTTC. Looking up the rest from reference TRBV11-2 and TRBJ1-2 gives the full variable domain: EAGVAQSPRYKIIEKRQSVAFWCNPISGHATLYWYQQILGQGPKLLIQFQNNGVVDDSQLPKDRFSAERLKGVDSTLKIQPAKLEDSAVYLCASSLVLGASNYGYTFGSGTRLTVV.

This clone showed up just once. The chain employs TRBV11-2 and TRBJ1-3; D remains ambiguous. CDR1 is SGHAT and CDR2 is FQNNGV in the germline V gene. Deletions cut 4 bases from V and 0 bases from J, with 4 bases between. This CDR3 region has 13 residues. The CDR3 region is CASSSNSGNTIYF. CDR3 sequence (DNA): TGTGCCAGCAGCTCCAACTCTGGAAACACCATATATTTT. Combining the CDR3 with reference TRBV11-2 and TRBJ1-3 gives the whole variable domain EAGVAQSPRYKIIEKRQSVAFWCNPISGHATLYWYQQILGQGPKLLIQFQNNGVVDDSQLPKDRFSAERLKGVDSTLKIQPAKLEDSAVYLCASSSNSGNTIYFGEGSWLTVV.

For the CDR3, the DNA is TGTGCCAGCAGCTTATCAGGGGTCAATCAGCCCCAGCATTTT. It yields the protein CASSLSGVNQPQHF. This chain uses TRBV11-2 with TRBJ1-5, with D maybe TRBD1 (6 bases). The germline CDR1 and CDR2 sequences are SGHAT and FQNNGV. The length of the CDR3 is 14 residues. V gave up 2 bases and J gave up 3 bases, with 8 bases separating them.

The chain carries TRBV5-1 and TRBJ1-2; D is possibly TRBD1 (5 bases). CDR1 is SGHRS, CDR2 YFSETQ, per germline. This CDR3 is 17 amino acids long. Trimming shortened V by 0 bases and J by 1 base, and 16 bases separated the two germline ends. The CDR3 loop reads CASSLDPGPTVNYGYTF. The CDR3 DNA is TGCGCCAGCAGCTTGGACCCCGGTCCGACAGTTAACTATGGCTACACCTTC.

This chain uses TRBV28 with TRBJ2-7, with 10 bases that match TRBD1. Germline trimming cut 5 bases from V and 4 bases from J; bases unmatched to any gene: 2. The CDR3 length is 13 residues. The germline V gene has CDR1 MDHEN and CDR2 SYDVKM. The CDR3 is CASSMGQGYEQYF. CDR3 bases: TGTGCCAGCAGTATGGGACAGGGGTACGAGCAGTACTTC.

The chain has TRBV10-3 and TRBJ1-1; 8 bases align to TRBD1. Germline values: CDR1 ENHRY, CDR2 SYGVKD. The CDR3 is made up of 13 amino acids. J gave up 2 bases and V 10 bases, and 6 bases lay outside the gene matches. The DNA of the CDR3 is TGTGCCACCGGACAGGGTATCAACACTGAAGCTTTCTTT. Translating it yields CATGQGINTEAFF.

This chain connects TRBV11-2 to TRBJ2-1, with 16 positions matching TRBD2. The junction had 8 bases not matched to a gene; V was cut back by 5 bases and J by 4 bases. The length of the CDR3 is 18 residues. Per the germline V gene, CDR1 is SGHAT and CDR2 is FQNNGV. CDR3 in amino acids: CASSAGLAGGPSYNEQFF. CDR3 in DNA: TGTGCCAGCAGCGCGGGACTAGCGGGGGGGCCATCTTACAATGAGCAGTTCTTC.

The chain couples TRBV5-4 to TRBJ2-1, with 7 bases matching TRBD2. Germline CDR1 SGHNT, CDR2 YYREEE (reference sequence). The V segment lost 3 bases and the J segment 4 bases; nucleotides outside the gene matches: 10. The CDR3 runs 16 residues. As DNA, the CDR3 is TGTGCCAGCAGCTCCAACGGTCGGGGGGTTTACAATGAGCAGTTCTTC. Protein: CASSSNGRGVYNEQFF.

The V gene is TRBV9, the J gene TRBJ2-2; a possible D gene is TRBD2 (6 bases). Between the trimmed V and J ends, which lost 6 bases and 1 base, there was a span of 10 bases. The CDR3 has 14 amino acids. Germline V gene sequence: CDR1 SGDLS, CDR2 YYNGEE. For the CDR3, the DNA is TGTGCCAGCACCCGGGACTGGAACACCGGGGAGCTGTTTTTT. Its translation is CASTRDWNTGELFF.

The J gene is TRBJ1-4, the V gene TRBV7-9; D gene unclear. V was trimmed by 4 bases and J by 6 bases, leaving 12 bases between them. CDR1 is SEHNR and CDR2 is FQNEAQ in the germline V gene (reference sequence). The CDR3 sequence is 14 residues long. As DNA, the CDR3 is TGTGCCAGCAGCTCCGCGGGTGCGGATGAAAAACTGTTTTTT. Translating gives CASSSAGADEKLFF. The whole variable domain, remainder taken from reference TRBV7-9 and TRBJ1-4, is DTGVSQNPRHKITKRGQNVTFRCDPISEHNRLYWYRQTLGQGPEFLTYFQNEAQLEKSRLLSDRFSAERPKGSFSTLEIQRTEQGDSAMYLCASSSAGADEKLFFGSGTQLSVL.

The chain combines TRBV18 with TRBJ2-1, with 8 bases that match TRBD1. The germline V gene has CDR1 KGHSH and CDR2 LQKENI. The CDR3 sequence is 14 residues long. Germline trimming cut 2 bases from V and 5 bases from J; bases unmatched to any gene: 2. The CDR3 DNA sequence: TGTGCCAGCTCACCAGGACAGGGCGACAATGAGCAGTTCTTC. Its translation: CASSPGQGDNEQFF.

This clone is a singleton in its sample. In DNA, the CDR3 is TGTGCCAGCAGTGATGGAGGACTAGCGGTTGGGGATGAGCAGTTCTTC. It is translated as CASSDGGLAVGDEQFF. V and J are TRBV2 and TRBJ2-1, with 10 bases lining up with TRBD2. The junction had 10 bases not matched to a gene; V was cut back by 3 bases and J by 8 bases. Germline CDR1 SNHLY, CDR2 FYNNEI. The CDR3 spans 16 residues.

This clone was detected only once. The chain joins TRBV6-5 to TRBJ2-4, with D tentatively TRBD2 (6 bases). V lost 2 bases to trimming and J lost 8 bases, with 13 bases between them. This CDR3 is 14 amino acids long. Germline-derived CDR1 and CDR2 are MNHEY and SVGAGI. The CDR3 here is CASSYGGIQDIQYF. DNA of the CDR3: TGTGCCAGCAGTTACGGAGGGATTCAGGACATTCAGTACTTC.

The chain joins TRBV5-1 to TRBJ2-2; perhaps TRBD1 as D (6 bases). The CDR3 spans 15 residues. V was shortened by 3 bases and J by 5 bases, with 14 bases between the two germline ends. Germline V CDR1 and CDR2: SGHRS, YFSETQ. CDR3: CASSSGPQGTGELFF. The CDR3 nucleotides read TGCGCCAGCAGCTCGGGTCCCCAGGGGACCGGGGAGCTGTTTTTT.

The V and J genes are TRBV28 and TRBJ2-3; D gene uncertain. The germline V gene has CDR1 MDHEN and CDR2 SYDVKM. The CDR3 is made up of 16 amino acids. V was pared by 6 bases and J by 0 bases, with 16 bases between. CDR3 in amino acids: CASSTPSATSTDTQYF. CDR3 nucleotide sequence: TGTGCCAGCAGCACCCCCTCCGCGACTAGCACAGATACGCAGTATTTT.

The DNA of the CDR3 is TGTGCCAGCAGCTTAATGGCAGGCCCCACAGATACGCAGTATTTT. Protein: CASSLMAGPTDTQYF. V and J are TRBV11-3 and TRBJ2-3; D is undetermined. The CDR3 loop spans 15 amino acids. The germline V gene encodes CDR1 SGHNT and CDR2 YENEEA. V was pared by 2 bases and J by 2 bases, with 11 bases between.

The chain employs TRBV5-1 and TRBJ2-7; possible D gene TRBD1, 6 bases. The V gene lost 4 bases and the J gene lost 7 bases, with 15 bases spanning the gap. Germline-derived CDR1 and CDR2 are SGHRS and YFSETQ. This CDR3 has 13 residues. This chain's CDR3 is CASSPRTAQEQYF. DNA for the CDR3: TGCGCCAGCAGCCCGCGGACAGCCCAGGAGCAGTACTTC.

The sample holds a few counts of this clone. This CDR3 reads CAGGDSAREQYF. CDR3 coding DNA: TGTGCCGGGGGGGACTCTGCTAGGGAGCAGTACTTC. V and J are TRBV2 and TRBJ2-7; 7 bases line up with TRBD2. This CDR3 has 12 amino acids. Losses at the gene ends were 11 bases for V and 7 bases for J; bases not matched to a gene: 11. Looked up from germline, CDR1 is SNHLY and CDR2 is FYNNEI.